This TCR beta chain stems from a study of cytomegalovirus exposure and HLA in healthy donors. Study-wide results and caveats: Associated with cytomegalovirus, according to the listing, were 150 to 200 TCR beta chains. Previously analyzed data showed that most TCR beta V segments were productive at a frequency of about 87% or about 30%. A later analysis revealed that TCR association rates differed between HLA loci, peaking at DRB1 and bottoming out at HLA-C.

A note on this clone: Its matching antigen is unknown.

The PCR made use of 60 Vbeta and 13 Jbeta primers. Authors' processing steps: Roughly 12 million of around 85 million unique TCR beta chains were shared, per a later count. This table comes from immunoSEQ multiplex PCR, and its TCRdb copy is limited to in-frame clones, with some not included. The DNA gave D and trimming, while V, J and clone size come from that table. With approximately 120,000 clones in the sample, the ten largest clones hold 2%. The CDR3 has 17 residues. Looked up from germline, CDR1 is LNHNV and CDR2 is YYDKDF (reference sequence). V was clipped by 3 bases and J by 0 bases; unmatched bases: 9.

The chain joins TRBV15 to TRBJ2-3, with 7 bases aligning to TRBD2. The clonotype originates from an older woman in good health and CMV-seronegative. The sample consisted of PBMCs. CDR3 DNA sequence: TGTGCCACCAGCAGCCTTAGCGGGCCTTCTAGCACAGATACGCAGTATTTT. Amino acids: CATSSLSGPSSTDTQYF.